The 26 T cell receptor beta chains presented below share a single source sample, sequenced in a study of T cell responses to AZD1222 COVID-19 vaccine. Sequenced by immunoSEQ multiplex PCR; TCRdb stores in-frame clones only, minus some. In the table there are about 97,000 clones, 70% to 90% of which are singletons. The sample here was peripheral blood, taken on day 0 of AZD1222 vaccination. The receptors were gathered from an adult in good health.

The chain couples TRBV6-2 or TRBV6-3 to TRBJ2-5; D not certain. V was pared by 5 bases and J by 7 bases, with 14 bases between. The CDR3 is made up of 13 amino acids. Looked up from germline, CDR1 is MNHEY and CDR2 is SVGEGT. The CDR3 bases are TGTGCCAGCAGTCCCCTCCTTGTTGGGACCCAGTACTTC. Its protein product is CASSPLLVGTQYF.

This clone was seen a single time. The chain is built from TRBV9 and TRBJ2-6; D is perhaps TRBD1 (6 bases). Germline CDR1 reads SGDLS; CDR2 reads YYNGEE. The V end lost 3 bases, the J end lost 0 bases, and 7 bases lay between the germline ends. The CDR3 length is 15 residues. CDR3 loop: CASSGQVSGANVLTF. In nucleotides, the CDR3 is TGTGCCAGCAGCGGACAGGTCTCTGGGGCCAACGTCCTGACTTTC.

This chain joins TRBV9 and TRBJ1-5; TRBD1 might be the D (5 bases). CDR1 is SGDLS and CDR2 is YYNGEE in the germline V gene. The CDR3 is 15 amino acids. Trimming removed 0 bases at V and 5 bases at J, with 12 bases between. CDR3 bases: TGTGCCAGCAGCGTAGGGGCGGGGGAAGATCAGCCCCAGCATTTT. Encoded protein: CASSVGAGEDQPQHF.

This sequence joins TRBV19 and TRBJ2-2, with a tentative D call TRBD2 (5 bases). The V gene's germline CDR1 is LNHDA and CDR2 SQIVND (reference sequence). The CDR3 covers 15 residues. Trimming took 7 bases from V and 2 from J, leaving 14 bases between them. The CDR3 loop is CASNQRLGNTGELFF. The CDR3 coding sequence is TGTGCCAGTAACCAGCGGTTGGGAAACACCGGGGAGCTGTTTTTT.

The genes are TRBV29-1 and TRBJ2-5, with D perhaps TRBD1 (6 bases). Germline CDR1 and CDR2: SQVTM and ANQGSEA. V was clipped by 8 bases and J by 3 bases, with 16 bases between them. This CDR3 comprises 13 residues. CDR3 DNA sequence: TGCAGCATTTTGGATCCAGGGGAAGAGACCCAGTACTTC. Translated: CSILDPGEETQYF.

The chain recombines TRBV4-1 with TRBJ1-3; no clear D gene. V lost 1 base, J lost 0 bases, and 4 bases lay in between. This CDR3 has 14 residues. CDR1 is MGHRA, CDR2 YSYEKL, per germline. CDR3 nucleotide sequence: TGCGCCAGCAGCCAAGGGGTCTCTGGAAACACCATATATTTT. This gives the protein CASSQGVSGNTIYF.

This chain uses TRBV9 with TRBJ2-3; D could derive from TRBD1 or TRBD2 (5 bases each). Germline assignment: CDR1 SGDLS and CDR2 YYNGEE. CDR3 length: 17 residues. The V gene lost 0 bases and the J gene lost 8 bases, with 22 bases spanning the gap. The CDR3 DNA follows: TGTGCCAGCAGCGTAGAAGGTGGACTCAAAGGGGCCCTTACGCAGTATTTT. This encodes CASSVEGGLKGALTQYF.

The genes are TRBV6-6 and TRBJ1-2; D not certain. Trimming pared 5 bases from V and 0 bases from J, leaving 19 bases between. The CDR3 is 17 residues long. Germline V gene data show CDR1 as MNHNY and CDR2 as SVGAGI (reference sequence). Here the CDR3 reads CASSPTFGRTTNYGYTF. In DNA form, the CDR3 reads TGTGCCAGCAGTCCGACCTTTGGGCGGACCACTAACTATGGCTACACCTTC.

The V and J genes are TRBV6-1 and TRBJ2-7; no reliable D call. The CDR3 loop spans 13 amino acids. V gave up 1 base and J gave up 3 bases, with 7 bases separating them. CDR1 MNHNS and CDR2 SASEGT come from the germline V gene. CDR3 nucleotide sequence: TGTGCCAGCAGTGAAGTGGGAATCTACGAGCAGTACTTC. It codes for CASSEVGIYEQYF.

This sequence joins TRBV20-1 and TRBJ2-7, with 10 bases matching TRBD2. With V trimmed by 3 bases and J by 0 bases, 17 bases remained unmatched. The CDR3 contains 19 residues. The germline gives CDR1 DFQATT, CDR2 SNEGSKA (reference sequence). The CDR3 sequence: CSASPLRTSGKWSSYEQYF. The DNA for the CDR3 is TGCAGTGCTAGTCCCCTTCGGACTAGCGGTAAATGGAGCTCCTACGAGCAGTACTTC.

The CDR3, as DNA: TGCAGCGTAGTCAAGGGACTCCCGTTCACTGAAGCTTTCTTT. Translation gives CSVVKGLPFTEAFF. This sequence joins TRBV29-1 and TRBJ1-1; maybe TRBD1 (5 bases). This CDR3 is 14 amino acids long. V lost 6 bases and J 4 bases, leaving 18 bases between the germline ends. Germline loops: CDR1 SQVTM, CDR2 ANQGSEA.

V is TRBV7-2 and J is TRBJ2-2, with D possibly TRBD2 on 6 matching bases. The CDR3 runs 15 residues. Trimming pared 4 bases from V and 2 bases from J, leaving 11 bases between. CDR1 SGHTA and CDR2 FQGNSA come from the germline V gene. The CDR3 coding sequence is TGTGCCAGCAGCTCGTCGGGACTCAACACCGGGGAGCTGTTTTTT. This encodes CASSSSGLNTGELFF.

Worth noting for this clone: The sample holds other DNA sequences that translate to the same CDR3. Here the CDR3 DNA reads TGCGCCAGCAGCCAACGGACAGGTGAAAAACTGTTTTTT. Translation gives CASSQRTGEKLFF. The genes are TRBV4-3 and TRBJ1-4, with 7 bases that match TRBD1. Germline CDR1 reads LGHNA; CDR2 reads YSLEER. This CDR3 spans 13 amino acids. The J segment lost 7 bases and the V segment lost 2 bases, leaving 1 base of the junction unmatched.

The CDR3 DNA reads TGTGCCACCAGCCCCGGGACGGCCACAGGGGAGACCCAGTACTTC. Amino acids: CATSPGTATGETQYF. The chain uses TRBV24-1 and TRBJ2-5; weak D call: TRBD1 (6 bases). The V end lost 7 bases, the J end lost 5 bases, and 19 bases lay between the germline ends. CDR1 and CDR2 from the germline V gene are KGHDR and SFDVKD. CDR3 size: 15 residues.

This chain links TRBV28 with TRBJ1-6, with no clear D. This CDR3 is 12 amino acids long. Germline V gene data show CDR1 as MDHEN and CDR2 as SYDVKM. Trimming shortened V by 5 bases and J by 14 bases, and 13 bases separated the two germline ends. CDR3 in amino acids: CASSAGTGTLHF. The CDR3 region has the DNA TGTGCCAGCAGTGCAGGTACCGGCACCCTCCACTTT.

This clone was recorded a few times. The DNA for the CDR3 is TGTGCCAGCAGCCCCACCAGGGGTAACACCGGGGAGCTGTTTTTT. Its translation is CASSPTRGNTGELFF. V gene TRBV7-6 combines with J gene TRBJ2-2; D is perhaps TRBD1 (6 bases). The CDR3 length is 15 residues. The V gene's germline CDR1 is SGHVS and CDR2 FNYEAQ. Trimming pared 5 bases from V and 2 bases from J, leaving 12 bases between.

The rearrangement joins TRBV4-3 to TRBJ1-6; D unresolved. The CDR3 has 14 residues. Trimming removed 0 bases at V and 9 bases at J, with 9 bases between. Per germline, CDR1 LGHNA and CDR2 YSLEER. The chain's CDR3 is CASSQDRIFSPLHF. The CDR3 coding sequence is TGCGCCAGCAGCCAAGATCGTATCTTTTCACCCCTCCACTTT.

This clone has just a few counts. The chain uses TRBV27 and TRBJ1-1; 12 positions match TRBD1. Per germline, CDR1 MNHEY and CDR2 SMNVEV (reference sequence). The CDR3 contains 14 residues. V was pared by 3 bases and J by 11 bases, with 7 bases of the junction left unmatched. The CDR3 DNA is TGTGCCAGCAGTTTCCTCCGGGGACAGGGGGCGGCTTTCTTT. Residues: CASSFLRGQGAAFF.

This clone was observed a single time. The chain links TRBV3-1 (or the pseudogene TRBV3-2) to TRBJ1-6; perhaps TRBD1 as D (6 bases). Trimming pared 1 base from V and 8 bases from J, leaving 12 bases between. The CDR3 sequence is 15 residues long. Looked up from germline, CDR1 is LGHDT and CDR2 is YNNKEL (reference sequence). The CDR3 sequence: CASSQGSGADSPLHF. The DNA for the CDR3 is TGTGCCAGCAGCCAAGGGTCAGGGGCTGATTCACCCCTCCACTTT.

In this sample, this clone turned up once. This rearrangement joins TRBV6-2 or TRBV6-3 to TRBJ1-6; D remains unclear. The germline gives CDR1 MNHEY, CDR2 SVGEGT. Trimming cost V 6 bases and J 7 bases, with 13 bases left between them. The CDR3 is made up of 14 amino acids. CDR3 protein: CASSRAPGNSPLHF. CDR3 DNA sequence: TGTGCCAGCAGCCGGGCCCCGGGAAATTCACCCCTCCACTTT.

The CDR3 loop is CASSSQGAQETQYF. As DNA, the CDR3 is TGTGCCAGCAGCTCACAGGGGGCACAGGAGACCCAGTACTTC. The chain uses TRBV5-6 and TRBJ2-5; 9 bases are a match to TRBD1. V was pared by 3 bases and J by 5 bases, with 5 bases of the junction left unmatched. Germline V lookup: CDR1 SGHDT, CDR2 YYEEEE. The CDR3 runs 14 residues.

This chain connects TRBV3-1 (or the pseudogene TRBV3-2) to TRBJ2-1; 10 bases match TRBD2. CDR1 LGHDT and CDR2 YNNKEL come from the germline V gene (reference sequence). V dropped 3 bases and J dropped 6; count of bases not matched to a gene: 5. The CDR3 runs 15 residues. The CDR3: CASSQGLATSNEQFF. DNA for the CDR3: TGTGCCAGCAGCCAGGGACTAGCGACGTCCAATGAGCAGTTCTTC.

The chain recombines TRBV19 with TRBJ1-4; D possibly corresponds to TRBD1 (5 bases). With 5 bases removed from V and 8 bases from J, the gap between germline ends came to 9 bases. Germline CDR1 reads LNHDA; CDR2 reads SQIVND (reference sequence). The CDR3 runs to 12 residues. CDR3 amino acids: CASSGQGEKLFF. CDR3 bases: TGTGCCAGTAGTGGCCAGGGCGAAAAACTGTTTTTT.

This chain links TRBV2 with TRBJ1-1; D is perhaps TRBD1 (6 bases). Germline V gene sequence: CDR1 SNHLY, CDR2 FYNNEI. V was shortened by 6 bases and J by 6 bases, with 14 bases between the two germline ends. The CDR3 is 13 amino acids. CDR3: CASRPDRFSEAFF. CDR3 in DNA: TGTGCCAGCAGGCCAGACAGGTTTTCTGAAGCTTTCTTT.

This clone showed up just a few times. The V call is TRBV4-1, the J call TRBJ2-7, with 8 bases identical to TRBD1. Losses at the gene ends were 3 bases for V and 2 bases for J; bases not matched to a gene: 12. CDR3 size: 17 residues. Looked up from germline, CDR1 is MGHRA and CDR2 is YSYEKL. CDR3 residues: CASSHATGDRSPYEQYF. DNA of the CDR3: TGCGCCAGCAGCCACGCGACGGGGGACAGGTCCCCCTACGAGCAGTACTTC.

This clone was detected once. V usage is TRBV2 and J usage is TRBJ1-1, with 8 bases lining up with TRBD1. CDR1 SNHLY and CDR2 FYNNEI come from the germline V gene. The CDR3 runs to 14 residues. Trimming cost V 3 bases and J 4 bases; bases outside gene matches: 4. The CDR3 DNA reads as TGTGCCAGCAGTGAGGGCAGGGGGCTCACTGAAGCTTTCTTT. Translation: CASSEGRGLTEAFF.